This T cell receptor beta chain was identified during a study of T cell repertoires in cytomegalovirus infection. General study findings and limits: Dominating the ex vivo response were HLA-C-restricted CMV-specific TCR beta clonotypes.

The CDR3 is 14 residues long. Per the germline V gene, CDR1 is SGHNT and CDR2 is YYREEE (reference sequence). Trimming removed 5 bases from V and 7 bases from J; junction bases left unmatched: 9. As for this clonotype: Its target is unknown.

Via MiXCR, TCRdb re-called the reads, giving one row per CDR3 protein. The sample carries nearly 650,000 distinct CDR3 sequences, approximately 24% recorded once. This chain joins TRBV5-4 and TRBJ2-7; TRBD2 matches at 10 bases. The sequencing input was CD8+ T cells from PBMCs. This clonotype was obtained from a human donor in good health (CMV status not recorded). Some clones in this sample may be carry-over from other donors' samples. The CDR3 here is CASSRELAGTEQYF. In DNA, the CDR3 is TGTGCCAGCAGTAGGGAACTAGCGGGAACTGAGCAGTACTTC. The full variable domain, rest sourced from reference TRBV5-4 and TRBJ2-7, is ETGVTQSPTHLIKTRGQQVTLRCSSQSGHNTVSWYQQALGQGPQFIFQYYREEENGRGNFPPRFSGLQFPNYSSELNVNALELDDSALYLCASSRELAGTEQYFGPGTRLTVT.